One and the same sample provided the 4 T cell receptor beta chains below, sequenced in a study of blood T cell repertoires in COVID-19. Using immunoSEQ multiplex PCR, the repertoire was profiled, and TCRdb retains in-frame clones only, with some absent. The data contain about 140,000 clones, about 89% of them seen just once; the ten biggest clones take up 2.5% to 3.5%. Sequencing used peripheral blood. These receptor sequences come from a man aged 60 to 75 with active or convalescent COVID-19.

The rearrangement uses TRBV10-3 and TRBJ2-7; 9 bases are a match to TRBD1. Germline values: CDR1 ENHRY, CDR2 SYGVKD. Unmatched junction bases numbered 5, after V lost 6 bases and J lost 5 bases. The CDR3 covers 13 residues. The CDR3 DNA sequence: TGTGCCATCAGGGCCGGGACAGGGAACGAGCAGTACTTC. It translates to CAIRAGTGNEQYF.

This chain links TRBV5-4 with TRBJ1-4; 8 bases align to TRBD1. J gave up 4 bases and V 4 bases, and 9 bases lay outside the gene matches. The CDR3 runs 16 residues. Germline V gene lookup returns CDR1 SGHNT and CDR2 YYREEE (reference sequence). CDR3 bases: TGTGCCAGCAGCGTCTGGACAGGGCCTGATAATGAAAAACTGTTTTTT. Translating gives CASSVWTGPDNEKLFF.

The chain's CDR3 is CASSLGAGDSYEQYF. DNA of the CDR3: TGTGCCAGCAGTTTGGGAGCGGGAGACTCCTACGAGCAGTACTTC. The chain employs TRBV28 and TRBJ2-7; TRBD2 matches 8 bases. Unmatched junction bases numbered 4, after V lost 3 bases and J lost 0 bases. The CDR3 spans 15 residues. From germline, CDR1 is MDHEN and CDR2 SYDVKM.

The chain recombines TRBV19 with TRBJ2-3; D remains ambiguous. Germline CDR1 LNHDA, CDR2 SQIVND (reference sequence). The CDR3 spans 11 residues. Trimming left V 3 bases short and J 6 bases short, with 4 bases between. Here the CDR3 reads CASSMRDTQYF. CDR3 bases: TGTGCCAGTAGTATGAGGGATACGCAGTATTTT.